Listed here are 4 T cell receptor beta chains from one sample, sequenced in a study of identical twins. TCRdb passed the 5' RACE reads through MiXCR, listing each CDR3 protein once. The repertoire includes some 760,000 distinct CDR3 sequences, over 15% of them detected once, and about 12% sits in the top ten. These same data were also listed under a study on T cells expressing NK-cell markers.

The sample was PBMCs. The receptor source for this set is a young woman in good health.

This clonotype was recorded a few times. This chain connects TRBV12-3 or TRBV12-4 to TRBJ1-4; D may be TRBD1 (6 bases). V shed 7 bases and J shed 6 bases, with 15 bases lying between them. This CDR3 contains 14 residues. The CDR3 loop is CASTLRGSHEKLFF. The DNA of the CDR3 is TGTGCCAGCACCTTGAGGGGGAGTCATGAAAAACTGTTTTTT.

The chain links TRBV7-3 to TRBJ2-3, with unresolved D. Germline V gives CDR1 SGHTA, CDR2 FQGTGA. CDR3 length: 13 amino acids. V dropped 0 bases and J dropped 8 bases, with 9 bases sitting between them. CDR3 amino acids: CASSLTGPGTQYF. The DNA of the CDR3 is TGTGCCAGCAGCTTAACAGGGCCCGGTACGCAGTATTTT. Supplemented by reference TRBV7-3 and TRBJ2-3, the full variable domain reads GAGVSQTPSNKVTEKGKYVELRCDPISGHTALYWYRQSLGQGPEFLIYFQGTGAADDSGLPNDRFFAVRPEGSVSTLKIQRTERGDSAVYLCASSLTGPGTQYFGPGTRLTVL.

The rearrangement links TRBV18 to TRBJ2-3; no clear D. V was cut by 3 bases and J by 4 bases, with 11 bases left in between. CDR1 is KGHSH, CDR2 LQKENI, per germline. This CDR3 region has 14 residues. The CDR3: CASSPPGRADTQYF. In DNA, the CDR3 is TGTGCCAGCTCACCCCCTGGCCGAGCAGATACGCAGTATTTT.

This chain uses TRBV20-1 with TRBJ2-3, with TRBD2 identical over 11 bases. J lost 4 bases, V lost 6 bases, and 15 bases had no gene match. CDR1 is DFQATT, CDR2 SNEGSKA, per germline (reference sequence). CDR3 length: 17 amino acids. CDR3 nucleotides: TGCAGTGCCACACTAGCGGGGGCTCCTCTAGGTGCAGATACGCAGTATTTT. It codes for CSATLAGAPLGADTQYF.